The 9 T cell receptor beta chains below all came from one sample that was sequenced in a study of regulatory T cells in long-lasting Graves disease. Building the TCR beta libraries relied on iRepertoire HTBI primers, and CDR3 regions underwent Arm-PCR. Each CDR3 protein is one row after TCRdb ran MiXCR on the multiplex PCR reads. The sample contains roughly 400,000 distinct CDR3 sequences, around 20% of which appear only once. The time point is: persistent/refractory GD, antithyroid drugs over 5 years with positive TRAb. PBMC-derived RNA was used for the TCR library. The sequenced sample was peripheral blood mononuclear cells (PBMCs), obtained when the disease was refractory, from a patient treated with antithyroid drugs. The receptors here all came from a female donor with Graves disease.

This clonotype has a handful of counts. This chain joins TRBV19 and TRBJ2-5; TRBD2 matches at 13 bases. The CDR3 has 17 residues. Germline V CDR1 and CDR2: LNHDA, SQIVND (reference sequence). V shed 6 bases, J shed 5 bases, and the junction held 12 bases outside the gene matches. The CDR3 sequence: CASSPQGLAGLLETQYF. In DNA form, the CDR3 reads TGTGCCAGTAGCCCGCAGGGACTAGCGGGATTGTTGGAGACCCAGTACTTC. The whole variable domain, filled in from reference TRBV19 and TRBJ2-5, reads DGGITQSPKYLFRKEGQNVTLSCEQNLNHDAMYWYRQDPGQGLRLIYYSQIVNDFQKGDIAEGYSVSREKKESFPLTVTSAQKNPTAFYLCASSPQGLAGLLETQYFGPGTRLLVL.

This clonotype has a count of ten or more. The V gene is TRBV2, the J gene TRBJ2-4; weak D call: TRBD2 (5 bases). CDR1 SNHLY and CDR2 FYNNEI come from the germline V gene. Trimming removed 5 bases at V and 10 bases at J, with 18 bases between. This CDR3 is built from 14 residues. The DNA of the CDR3 is TGTGCCAGCAGTTCGGACCTAGCCGGCGGGATTCAGTACTTC. It translates to CASSSDLAGGIQYF.

This clonotype was counted only a few times. The chain recombines TRBV7-8 with TRBJ2-7; D is possibly TRBD1 (6 bases). The CDR3 totals 15 residues. With 4 bases removed from V and 4 bases from J, the gap between germline ends came to 17 bases. CDR1 is SGHVS and CDR2 is FQNEAQ in the germline V gene. The CDR3: CASSYGTGSQYEQYF. In DNA form, the CDR3 reads TGTGCCAGCAGCTATGGAACAGGGAGTCAGTACGAGCAGTACTTC.

In its sample, this clonotype was seen many times. The genes are TRBV27 and TRBJ2-3; D may be TRBD2 (5 bases). Germline V gives CDR1 MNHEY, CDR2 SMNVEV (reference sequence). Trimming took 2 bases from V and 3 from J, leaving 12 bases between them. The CDR3 loop spans 15 amino acids. The CDR3 region has the DNA TGTGCCAGCAGTTTAAGGCAGCGGAGGACAGATACGCAGTATTTT. This codes for CASSLRQRRTDTQYF.

The rearrangement links TRBV10-1 to TRBJ2-3; D tentatively fits TRBD1 or TRBD2 (5 bases each). Germline-derived CDR1 and CDR2 are WNHNN and SYGVQD (reference sequence). The CDR3 covers 15 residues. V lost 5 bases, J lost 2 bases, and 14 bases lay in between. The chain's CDR3 is CASSPRGESTDTQYF. Here the CDR3 DNA reads TGCGCCAGCAGTCCCCGAGGGGAGTCCACAGATACGCAGTATTTT.

This clonotype was counted only a few times. This chain links TRBV2 with TRBJ2-2; TRBD2 might be the D (6 bases). The CDR3 has 15 residues. Germline V lookup: CDR1 SNHLY, CDR2 FYNNEI. V gave up 6 bases and J gave up 5 bases, with 16 bases separating them. The CDR3 here is CASRDGTPKTGELFF. The CDR3 nucleotides are TGTGCCAGCAGGGACGGGACTCCAAAGACCGGGGAGCTGTTTTTT.

This clonotype was recorded a few times. The rearrangement uses TRBV5-1 and TRBJ2-2, with 11 bases matching TRBD1. Germline CDR1 and CDR2: SGHRS and YFSETQ. With 3 bases clipped from V and 0 bases from J, the junction kept 4 bases outside the gene matches. This CDR3 spans 17 amino acids. Here the CDR3 DNA reads TGCGCCAGCAGCTACCGGGACAGGGGGACGAACACCGGGGAGCTGTTTTTT. This sequence encodes CASSYRDRGTNTGELFF.

This clonotype was counted at least ten times. The genes are TRBV12-3 or TRBV12-4 and TRBJ2-7; 9 bases agree with TRBD1. The V gene end was trimmed by 5 bases and the J gene end by 9 bases; junction bases not matched to a gene: 5. The CDR3 is made up of 12 amino acids. The CDR3 protein is CASSLGQGTQYF. The CDR3, as DNA: TGTGCCAGCAGTCTAGGACAGGGGACGCAGTACTTC.

The table lists this clonotype with many counts. The chain employs TRBV12-3 or TRBV12-4 and TRBJ1-1; D remains unclear. V lost 6 bases and J 7 bases, leaving 12 bases between the germline ends. The CDR3 totals 12 residues. The CDR3 DNA reads TGTGCCAGCAGCTGGTTTACGGATGAAGCTTTCTTT. This sequence encodes CASSWFTDEAFF.